These T cell receptor beta chains were read from a single sample in a study of blood T cell repertoires in COVID-19. Method: immunoSEQ multiplex PCR; TCRdb's copy keeps in-frame clones and lacks some. In the table there are under 200,000 clones, approximately 91% of which are singletons. The sequenced sample was peripheral blood. The receptors originated from a young man with active or convalescent COVID-19. The CDR3 runs from the conserved cysteine through the conserved F or W. The order of the fields is V gene, clone size, J gene, D gene, CDR3 protein, CDR3 DNA. The D gene is left open where the match is weak. Size tells how often a clone was seen (once, few, many) or the class of an expanded clone, and some rows leave it out.

v_gene: TRBV27
abundance: NA
j_gene: TRBJ2-2
d_gene: TRBD1
CDR3aa: CASSFSRGYTGELFF
CDR3nt: TGTGCCAGCAGTTTCAGCAGGGGGTACACCGGGGAGCTGTTTTTT

v_gene: TRBV4-3
abundance: NA
j_gene: TRBJ2-1
d_gene: TRBD2
CDR3aa: CASSQASGTYNEQFF
CDR3nt: TGCGCCAGCAGCCAGGCTAGCGGGACCTACAATGAGCAGTTCTTC

v_gene: TRBV6-5
abundance: NA
j_gene: TRBJ2-7
d_gene: NA
CDR3aa: CASSYASGRGYEQYF
CDR3nt: TGTGCCAGCAGTTACGCGTCCGGCAGGGGATACGAGCAGTACTTC

v_gene: TRBV27
abundance: NA
j_gene: TRBJ2-2
d_gene: NA
CDR3aa: CASSPLSGELFF
CDR3nt: TGTGCCAGCAGCCCACTTTCCGGGGAGCTGTTTTTT

v_gene: TRBV7-2
abundance: once
j_gene: TRBJ2-3
d_gene: TRBD2
CDR3aa: CASSRSGRTQSYF
CDR3nt: TGTGCCAGCAGCCGAAGCGGGAGAACCCAGTCGTATTTT

v_gene: TRBV21-1
abundance: NA
j_gene: TRBJ1-2
d_gene: NA
CDR3aa: CASSKADTNYGYTF
CDR3nt: TGTGCCAGCAGCAAAGCGGACACTAACTATGGCTACACCTTC

v_gene: TRBV7-9
abundance: NA
j_gene: TRBJ1-2
d_gene: NA
CDR3aa: CASSLDLESGYTF
CDR3nt: TGTGCCAGCAGCTTAGACCTCGAGAGTGGCTACACCTTC

v_gene: TRBV12-5
abundance: NA
j_gene: TRBJ2-2
d_gene: NA
CDR3aa: CASGTGAGELFF
CDR3nt: TGTGCTAGTGGGACTGGCGCCGGGGAGCTGTTTTTT

v_gene: TRBV11-2
abundance: NA
j_gene: TRBJ1-1
d_gene: TRBD1
CDR3aa: CASSLMGTAFTEAFF
CDR3nt: TGTGCCAGCAGCTTAATGGGGACAGCATTTACTGAAGCTTTCTTT

v_gene: TRBV15
abundance: NA
j_gene: TRBJ2-7
d_gene: NA
CDR3aa: CATSRVSGGEDRHEQYF
CDR3nt: TGTGCCACCAGCAGAGTTTCCGGAGGCGAGGACCGCCACGAGCAGTACTTC

v_gene: TRBV5-1
abundance: NA
j_gene: TRBJ1-5
d_gene: NA
CDR3aa: CASSPGDSNQPQHF
CDR3nt: TGCGCCAGCAGCCCAGGTGATAGCAATCAGCCCCAGCATTTT

v_gene: TRBV7-8
abundance: NA
j_gene: TRBJ2-2
d_gene: TRBD2
CDR3aa: CASSSAGTAGELFF
CDR3nt: TGTGCCAGCAGCTCAGCGGGGACTGCCGGGGAGCTGTTTTTT

v_gene: TRBV7-8
abundance: NA
j_gene: TRBJ2-1
d_gene: NA
CDR3aa: CASKTGVAYNEQFF
CDR3nt: TGTGCCAGCAAGACGGGGGTAGCCTACAATGAGCAGTTCTTC

v_gene: TRBV9
abundance: NA
j_gene: TRBJ2-3
d_gene: TRBD2
CDR3aa: CASSVGLAGDTQYF
CDR3nt: TGTGCCAGCAGCGTAGGACTAGCGGGAGATACGCAGTATTTT

v_gene: TRBV30
abundance: NA
j_gene: TRBJ2-1
d_gene: TRBD2
CDR3aa: CAWSSGSNEQFF
CDR3nt: TGTGCCTGGAGTAGCGGGAGCAATGAGCAGTTCTTC

v_gene: TRBV2
abundance: NA
j_gene: TRBJ2-7
d_gene: NA
CDR3aa: CASSESGGDEQYF
CDR3nt: TGTGCCAGCAGTGAATCAGGTGGCGACGAGCAGTACTTC

v_gene: TRBV11-3
abundance: NA
j_gene: TRBJ2-7
d_gene: NA
CDR3aa: CASSLTRNYEQYF
CDR3nt: TGTGCCAGCAGCTTGACTAGAAACTACGAGCAGTACTTC

v_gene: TRBV5-1
abundance: NA
j_gene: TRBJ2-5
d_gene: TRBD2
CDR3aa: CASSAGRGGETQYF
CDR3nt: TGCGCCAGCAGCGCCGGGAGGGGTGGAGAGACCCAGTACTTC

v_gene: TRBV10-3
abundance: NA
j_gene: TRBJ1-6
d_gene: NA
CDR3aa: CAISELVAGVGSPLHF
CDR3nt: TGTGCCATCAGTGAGTTAGTGGCAGGGGTCGGCTCACCCCTCCACTTT